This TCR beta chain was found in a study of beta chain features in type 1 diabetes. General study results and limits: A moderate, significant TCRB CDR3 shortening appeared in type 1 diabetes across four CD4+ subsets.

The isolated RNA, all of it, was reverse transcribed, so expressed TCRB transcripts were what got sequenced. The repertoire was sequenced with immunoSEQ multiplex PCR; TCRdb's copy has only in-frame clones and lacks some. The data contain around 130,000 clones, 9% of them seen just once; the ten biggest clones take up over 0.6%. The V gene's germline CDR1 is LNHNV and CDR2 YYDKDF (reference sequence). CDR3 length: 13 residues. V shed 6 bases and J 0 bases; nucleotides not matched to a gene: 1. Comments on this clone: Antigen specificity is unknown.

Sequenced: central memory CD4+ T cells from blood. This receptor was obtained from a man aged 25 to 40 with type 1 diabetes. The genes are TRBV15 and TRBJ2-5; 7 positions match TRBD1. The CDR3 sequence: CATRQGYQETQYF. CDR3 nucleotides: TGTGCCACCAGACAGGGGTACCAAGAGACCCAGTACTTC.